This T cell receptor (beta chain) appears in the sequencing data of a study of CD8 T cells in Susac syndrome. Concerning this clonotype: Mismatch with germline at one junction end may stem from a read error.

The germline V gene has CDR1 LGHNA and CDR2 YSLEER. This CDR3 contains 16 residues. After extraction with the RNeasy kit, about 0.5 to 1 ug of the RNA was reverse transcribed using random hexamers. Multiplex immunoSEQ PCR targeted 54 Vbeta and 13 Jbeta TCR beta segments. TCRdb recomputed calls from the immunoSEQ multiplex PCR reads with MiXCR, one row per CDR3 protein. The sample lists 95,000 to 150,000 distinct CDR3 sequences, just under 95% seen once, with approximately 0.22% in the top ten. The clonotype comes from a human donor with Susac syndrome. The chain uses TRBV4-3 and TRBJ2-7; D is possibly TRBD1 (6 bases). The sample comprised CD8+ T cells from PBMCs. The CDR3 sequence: CASSQEGGYRGPPRNF. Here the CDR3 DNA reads TGCGCCAGCAGCCAAGAAGGGGGTTACCGCGGGCCCCCAAGGAACTTC.